A single sample gave rise to the 13 T cell receptor beta chains below, sequenced in a study of Ad26.COV2.S vaccination and SARS-CoV-2 variants. The method was immunoSEQ multiplex PCR; TCRdb's version includes in-frame clones alone and lacks a portion of them. Of approximately 300,000 clones listed, 85% to 90% are singletons. The treatment denotes: 15 to 20 received Ad26.COV2.S at low or high dose, single or two shots; roughly five received placebo; per-sample allocation not given. It was on day 63 after the first vaccine or placebo injection that samples were taken. The specimen was peripheral blood, collected in a trial of Ad26.COV2.S vaccine versus placebo. The source of these receptors is a person between 18 and 60 years old who received the Ad26.COV2.S COVID-19 vaccine or a placebo.

V is TRBV5-4 and J is TRBJ2-1; maybe TRBD2 (5 bases). The CDR3 runs 16 residues. V was clipped by 4 bases and J by 0 bases, with 14 bases between them. Germline V gene sequence: CDR1 SGHNT, CDR2 YYREEE (reference sequence). CDR3 region: CASSARTFNSYNEQFF. The CDR3 DNA is TGTGCCAGCAGCGCCCGGACTTTTAACTCCTACAATGAGCAGTTCTTC.

The chain combines TRBV18 with TRBJ2-1; D gene uncertain. This CDR3 has 15 amino acids. Germline lookup yields CDR1 KGHSH and CDR2 LQKENI. V dropped 3 bases and J dropped 3 bases, with 12 bases sitting between them. In DNA, the CDR3 is TGTGCCAGCTCACCGCGCGGCGGAGACTACAATGAGCAGTTCTTC. It codes for CASSPRGGDYNEQFF.

The V call is TRBV10-3, the J call TRBJ2-5, with 7 bases that match TRBD1. The CDR3 is 14 residues long. Trimming cost V 5 bases and J 5 bases; bases outside gene matches: 8. Germline CDR1 and CDR2: ENHRY and SYGVKD. CDR3 in amino acids: CAISLGTVGETQYF. The CDR3 bases are TGTGCCATCAGTCTTGGGACAGTGGGGGAGACCCAGTACTTC.

The rearrangement uses TRBV28 and TRBJ1-1; no reliable D call. The CDR3 covers 12 residues. Germline V CDR1 and CDR2: MDHEN, SYDVKM. The V gene lost 6 bases and the J gene lost 0 bases, with 5 bases spanning the gap. CDR3 sequence: CASSRMNTEAFF. The CDR3, as DNA: TGTGCCAGCAGCCGTATGAACACTGAAGCTTTCTTT. The full variable domain, rest sourced from reference TRBV28 and TRBJ1-1, is DVKVTQSSRYLVKRTGEKVFLECVQDMDHENMFWYRQDPGLGLRLIYFSYDVKMKEKGDIPEGYSVSREKKERFSLILESASTNQTSMYLCASSRMNTEAFFGQGTRLTVV.

In this sample, this clone turned up once. The chain employs TRBV6-2 or TRBV6-3 and TRBJ2-7; no reliable D call. The CDR3 consists of 17 residues. Between the trimmed V and J ends, which lost 0 bases and 4 bases, there was a span of 19 bases. Germline V lookup: CDR1 MNHEY, CDR2 SVGEGT. The CDR3 nucleotides are TGTGCCAGCAGTTACTCGATGGGGTTTGAAGGGAAGTACGAGCAGTACTTC. This sequence encodes CASSYSMGFEGKYEQYF.

This clone showed up just once. The CDR3 region has the DNA TGTGCCAGCAGCTTAGGAACACTCACTAATGAAAAACTGTTTTTT. Its protein is CASSLGTLTNEKLFF. This chain uses TRBV7-6 with TRBJ1-4; D uncertain. The CDR3 loop spans 15 amino acids. Per the germline V gene, CDR1 is SGHVS and CDR2 is FNYEAQ. V lost 1 base and J 2 bases, leaving 8 bases between the germline ends.

Remarks on this clone: This specimen includes other DNA sequences encoding the same CDR3. This chain joins TRBV5-1 and TRBJ1-2; 7 bases map to TRBD1. This CDR3 is built from 14 residues. CDR1 is SGHRS and CDR2 is YFSETQ in the germline V gene. V dropped 4 bases and J dropped 2; count of bases not matched to a gene: 5. This CDR3 reads CASSREGQNYGYTF. DNA of the CDR3: TGCGCCAGCAGCCGAGAGGGACAGAACTATGGCTACACCTTC.

A remark on this clone: Other DNA variants within this sample encode the same CDR3. The chain uses TRBV5-4 and TRBJ2-5, with 9 nucleotides matching TRBD2. The length of the CDR3 is 14 residues. The germline V gene encodes CDR1 SGHNT and CDR2 YYREEE (reference sequence). Unmatched junction bases numbered 6, after V lost 4 bases and J lost 5 bases. This CDR3 is CASSLAGGGETQYF. The CDR3 DNA sequence: TGTGCCAGCAGCCTTGCGGGGGGGGGTGAGACCCAGTACTTC. The whole variable domain, remainder taken from reference TRBV5-4 and TRBJ2-5, is ETGVTQSPTHLIKTRGQQVTLRCSSQSGHNTVSWYQQALGQGPQFIFQYYREEENGRGNFPPRFSGLQFPNYSSELNVNALELDDSALYLCASSLAGGGETQYFGPGTRLLVL.

The chain has TRBV9 and TRBJ1-2, with 8 bases matching TRBD1. The CDR3 has 15 amino acids. The trim removed 4 bases at V and 4 bases at J, leaving 9 bases unmatched. Per the germline V gene, CDR1 is SGDLS and CDR2 is YYNGEE. DNA for the CDR3: TGTGCCAGCAGCACCCGGACAGGGTTTGGCTATGGCTACACCTTC. Protein sequence: CASSTRTGFGYGYTF.

This clone was counted between two and nine times. The rearrangement joins TRBV7-2 to TRBJ2-3, with D uncertain. The CDR3 extends over 14 amino acids. Germline CDR1 reads SGHTA; CDR2 reads FQGNSA. Trimming removed 4 bases from V and 2 bases from J, with 10 bases in between. The CDR3 here is CASSSLGPTDTQYF. In nucleotides, the CDR3 is TGTGCCAGCAGCTCACTCGGACCCACAGATACGCAGTATTTT. The variable domain in full, with the rest retrieved from reference TRBV7-2 and TRBJ2-3, is GAGVSQSPSNKVTEKGKDVELRCDPISGHTALYWYRQSLGQGLEFLIYFQGNSAPDKSGLPSDRFSAERTGGSVSTLTIQRTQQEDSAVYLCASSSLGPTDTQYFGPGTRLTVL.

This clone was detected once. CDR3 sequence (DNA): TGTGCCAGCAGTTACCCACCGAGGGGTGAGCAGTTCTTC. It specifies CASSYPPRGEQFF. The V gene is TRBV6-2 or TRBV6-3, the J gene TRBJ2-1; D is perhaps TRBD1 or TRBD2 (5 bases each). CDR3 size: 13 residues. V was clipped by 2 bases and J by 9 bases, with 11 bases between them. Germline V gene sequence: CDR1 MNHEY, CDR2 SVGEGT.

The V gene is TRBV7-2, the J gene TRBJ1-2; TRBD1 aligns across 11 bases. Germline assignment: CDR1 SGHTA and CDR2 FQGNSA. V lost 5 bases and J lost 4; bases outside the gene matches: 3. There are 14 residues in the CDR3. CDR3 residues: CASSKGQGAYGYTF. CDR3 nucleotide sequence: TGTGCCAGCAGCAAAGGACAGGGGGCCTATGGCTACACCTTC.

The chain is built from TRBV5-1 and TRBJ1-1; TRBD1 is a possible D gene (5 bases). Trimming removed 3 bases at V and 1 base at J, with 13 bases between. Germline lookup yields CDR1 SGHRS and CDR2 YFSETQ. This CDR3 is 15 amino acids long. The CDR3 sequence: CASSWDGLGNTEAFF. In DNA form, the CDR3 reads TGCGCCAGCAGCTGGGACGGTCTGGGGAACACTGAAGCTTTCTTT.